This T cell receptor beta chain is drawn from a study of T cell responses to AZD1222 COVID-19 vaccine. The method was immunoSEQ multiplex PCR; TCRdb's version includes in-frame clones alone and lacks a portion of them. Here the sample spans approximately 130,000 clones, 89% being singletons. Germline V gives CDR1 LGHDT, CDR2 YNNKEL (reference sequence). Trimming left V 2 bases short and J 4 bases short, with 14 bases between. CDR3 length: 16 amino acids. Here the sequenced sample was peripheral blood, taken 28 days after the second AZD1222 dose. The chain joins TRBV3-1 (or the pseudogene TRBV3-2) to TRBJ1-4, with D tentatively TRBD1 (5 bases). This TCR derives from an adult who received the AZD1222 COVID-19 vaccine. CDR3 nucleotide sequence: TGTGCCAGCAGCCAATATATAATCCAGGGTAATGAAAAACTGTTTTTT. This gives the protein CASSQYIIQGNEKLFF.